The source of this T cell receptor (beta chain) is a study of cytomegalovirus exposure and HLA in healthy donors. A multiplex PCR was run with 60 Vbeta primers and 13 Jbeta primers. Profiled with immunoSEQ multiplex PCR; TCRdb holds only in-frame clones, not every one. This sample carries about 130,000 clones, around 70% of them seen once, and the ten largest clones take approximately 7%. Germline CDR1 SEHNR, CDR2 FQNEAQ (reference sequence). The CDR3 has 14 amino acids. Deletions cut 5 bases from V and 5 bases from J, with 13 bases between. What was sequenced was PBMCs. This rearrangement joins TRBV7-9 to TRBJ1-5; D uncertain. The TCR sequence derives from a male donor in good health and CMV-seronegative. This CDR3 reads CASSPRGEDQPQHF. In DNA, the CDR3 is TGTGCCAGCAGCCCCCGCGGGGAAGATCAGCCCCAGCATTTT.